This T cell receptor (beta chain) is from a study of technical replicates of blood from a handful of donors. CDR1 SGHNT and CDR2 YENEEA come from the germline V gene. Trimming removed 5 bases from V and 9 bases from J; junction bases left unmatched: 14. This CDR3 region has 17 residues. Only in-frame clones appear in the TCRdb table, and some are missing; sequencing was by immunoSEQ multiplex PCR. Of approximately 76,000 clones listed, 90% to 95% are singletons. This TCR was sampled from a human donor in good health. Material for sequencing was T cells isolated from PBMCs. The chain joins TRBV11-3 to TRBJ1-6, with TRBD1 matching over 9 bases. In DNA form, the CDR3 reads TGTGCCAGCAGCCCCGGTGTAGCGGGACAGGGAGTTTCACCCCTCCACTTT. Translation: CASSPGVAGQGVSPLHF.